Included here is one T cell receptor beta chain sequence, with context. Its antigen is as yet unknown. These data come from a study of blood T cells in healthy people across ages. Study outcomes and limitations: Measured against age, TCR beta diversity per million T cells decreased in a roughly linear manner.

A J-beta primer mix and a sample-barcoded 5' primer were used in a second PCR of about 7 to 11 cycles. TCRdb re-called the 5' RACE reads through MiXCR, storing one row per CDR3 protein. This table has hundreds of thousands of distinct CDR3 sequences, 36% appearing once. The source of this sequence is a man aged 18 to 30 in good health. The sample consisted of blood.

DNA for the CDR3: TGCAGCGTTGTTTTGCCCCCCTACGAGCAGTACTTC. Translating it yields CSVVLPPYEQYF. The chain joins TRBV29-1 to TRBJ2-7; D unresolved. This CDR3 has 12 amino acids. CDR1 is SQVTM, CDR2 ANQGSEA, per germline. Trimming shortened V by 4 bases and J by 2 bases, and 9 bases separated the two germline ends.